What follows are 27 T cell receptor beta chains derived from one specimen sequenced in a study of blood T cell repertoires in COVID-19. Here immunoSEQ multiplex PCR was the method, and the copy in TCRdb shows in-frame clones only, minus some. The data show about 250,000 clones, around 89% seen once. Sequenced sample: peripheral blood. Source of these receptors: a woman in her 30s with COVID-19, enrolled during active disease.

The chain uses TRBV9 and TRBJ1-1; no clear D. Germline assignment: CDR1 SGDLS and CDR2 YYNGEE. The CDR3 has 13 residues. V dropped 2 bases and J dropped 3 bases, with 8 bases sitting between them. The CDR3 reads CASSVNRDTEAFF. Written as DNA, the CDR3 is TGTGCCAGCAGCGTCAACCGGGACACTGAAGCTTTCTTT.

This clone is a singleton in its sample. The rearrangement uses TRBV11-3 and TRBJ2-2, with D maybe TRBD1 (5 bases). Trimming cost V 5 bases and J 6 bases, with 10 bases left between them. Per germline, CDR1 SGHNT and CDR2 YENEEA. The CDR3 loop spans 13 amino acids. CDR3 sequence (DNA): TGTGCCAGCAGCAACAGGCGGCCCGGGGAGCTGTTTTTT. Translating gives CASSNRRPGELFF.

The chain combines TRBV7-2 with TRBJ2-3, with 7 bases fitting TRBD1. The CDR3 covers 14 residues. The germline V gene has CDR1 SGHTA and CDR2 FQGNSA. V shed 5 bases, J shed 2 bases, and the junction held 4 bases outside the gene matches. The CDR3 loop is CASSVDRATDTQYF. The CDR3 nucleotides are TGTGCCAGCAGCGTAGACAGGGCCACAGATACGCAGTATTTT.

The V and J genes are TRBV5-4 and TRBJ1-2, with unresolved D. Germline values: CDR1 SGHNT, CDR2 YYREEE (reference sequence). The CDR3 runs to 15 residues. Trimming stripped 0 bases from V and 4 bases from J, with 13 bases between. The DNA of the CDR3 is TGTGCCAGCAGCTTGGCATCTAGGCAAACCTATGGCTACACCTTC. Translated, it gives CASSLASRQTYGYTF.

The CDR3 reads CSVRRETQYF. The DNA for the CDR3 is TGCAGCGTCCGTAGAGAGACCCAGTACTTC. The V gene is TRBV29-1, the J gene TRBJ2-5; D uncertain. From germline, CDR1 is SQVTM and CDR2 ANQGSEA. The CDR3 sequence is 10 residues long. The V end lost 6 bases, the J end lost 4 bases, and 6 bases lay between the germline ends.

The gene calls are TRBV2 and TRBJ1-1; 10 nucleotides align to TRBD1. The length of the CDR3 is 18 residues. The germline gives CDR1 SNHLY, CDR2 FYNNEI. The V segment lost 6 bases and the J segment 0 bases; nucleotides outside the gene matches: 13. CDR3 sequence: CASRGQGPPQPLNTEAFF. Written as DNA, the CDR3 is TGTGCCAGCAGGGGACAGGGGCCTCCTCAGCCCCTGAACACTGAAGCTTTCTTT.

The chain combines TRBV4-1 with TRBJ2-1; tentative D call: TRBD2 (5 bases). CDR3 length: 13 amino acids. From germline, CDR1 is MGHRA and CDR2 YSYEKL. The V end was cut by 0 bases, the J end by 12 bases, with 12 bases between. CDR3: CASSQDGSGRQFF. DNA of the CDR3: TGCGCCAGCAGCCAAGATGGGTCGGGGAGGCAGTTCTTC.

This chain uses TRBV7-9 with TRBJ1-1, with 8 bases lining up with TRBD1. Trimming cost V 5 bases and J 3 bases; bases outside gene matches: 11. The CDR3 loop spans 16 amino acids. Germline CDR1 and CDR2: SEHNR and FQNEAQ (reference sequence). CDR3 loop: CASSPRLGQVDTEAFF. Here the CDR3 DNA reads TGTGCCAGCAGCCCCCGGTTGGGACAGGTAGACACTGAAGCTTTCTTT. The whole variable domain, remainder taken from reference TRBV7-9 and TRBJ1-1, is DTGVSQNPRHKITKRGQNVTFRCDPISEHNRLYWYRQTLGQGPEFLTYFQNEAQLEKSRLLSDRFSAERPKGSFSTLEIQRTEQGDSAMYLCASSPRLGQVDTEAFFGQGTRLTVV.

The chain carries TRBV5-5 and TRBJ2-6, with 9 positions matching TRBD1. CDR1 is SGHKS, CDR2 YYEKEE, per germline (reference sequence). This CDR3 has 16 residues. The V segment lost 2 bases and the J segment 2 bases; nucleotides outside the gene matches: 2. The CDR3 sequence: CASSFRQGAGANVLTF. As DNA, the CDR3 is TGTGCCAGCAGCTTTCGACAGGGGGCTGGGGCCAACGTCCTGACTTTC.

This clone was found once. The V gene is TRBV28, the J gene TRBJ1-1, with D possibly TRBD1 on 6 matching bases. Germline CDR1 and CDR2: MDHEN and SYDVKM. This CDR3 region has 17 residues. Trimming pared 5 bases from V and 1 base from J, leaving 20 bases between. In nucleotides, the CDR3 is TGTGCCAGCAGTAGAGTCACAACGGGCAGGGGGAACACTGAAGCTTTCTTT. This sequence encodes CASSRVTTGRGNTEAFF.

The J gene is TRBJ2-1, the V gene TRBV19, with D possibly matching TRBD2 (6 bases). The CDR3 sequence is 17 residues long. The germline gives CDR1 LNHDA, CDR2 SQIVND (reference sequence). The V end was cut by 0 bases, the J end by 3 bases, with 15 bases between. The CDR3 here is CASSIDGGVYVYNEQFF. In nucleotides, the CDR3 is TGTGCCAGTAGTATAGACGGCGGGGTCTATGTCTACAATGAGCAGTTCTTC.

The chain couples TRBV5-4 to TRBJ2-7; 9 bases line up with TRBD1. V gave up 2 bases and J gave up 4 bases; unmatched junction bases: 7. This CDR3 comprises 15 residues. Germline V lookup: CDR1 SGHNT, CDR2 YYREEE (reference sequence). The CDR3 nucleotides read TGTGCCAGCAGCTTCCAGGGACAGGGTATATACGAGCAGTACTTC. As protein: CASSFQGQGIYEQYF.

This sequence joins TRBV27 and TRBJ2-5; 7 positions agree with TRBD1. Trimming took 10 bases from V and 5 from J; bases not matched to a gene: 13. Germline assignment: CDR1 MNHEY and CDR2 SMNVEV (reference sequence). The CDR3 runs to 14 residues. The CDR3 DNA reads TGTGCCACCGGACCAGGAGACAGGGAGGAGACCCAGTACTTC. Encoded protein: CATGPGDREETQYF.

CDR3 DNA: TGTGCCAGTAGTACTCTCCACAGTCTGAGCTCTGGAAACACCATATATTTT. Translated, it gives CASSTLHSLSSGNTIYF. The chain is built from TRBV19 and TRBJ1-3; D is unresolved. Trimming shortened V by 4 bases and J by 0 bases, and 16 bases separated the two germline ends. Germline V gene data show CDR1 as LNHDA and CDR2 as SQIVND (reference sequence). The CDR3 totals 17 residues. The full variable domain, its missing parts supplied by reference TRBV19 and TRBJ1-3, is DGGITQSPKYLFRKEGQNVTLSCEQNLNHDAMYWYRQDPGQGLRLIYYSQIVNDFQKGDIAEGYSVSREKKESFPLTVTSAQKNPTAFYLCASSTLHSLSSGNTIYFGEGSWLTVV.

The chain links TRBV10-3 to TRBJ1-2; 7 nucleotides align to TRBD1. The CDR3 extends over 13 amino acids. Germline loops: CDR1 ENHRY, CDR2 SYGVKD. With V trimmed by 10 bases and J by 2 bases, 7 bases remained unmatched. CDR3 coding DNA: TGTGCCAGTCGCGGACAGGAGAACTATGGCTACACCTTC. It codes for CASRGQENYGYTF.

This rearrangement joins TRBV4-1 to TRBJ2-3; a weak D match, TRBD2 (6 bases). The germline V gene encodes CDR1 MGHRA and CDR2 YSYEKL. The CDR3 has 15 amino acids. V was shortened by 4 bases and J by 4 bases, with 15 bases between the two germline ends. The CDR3 DNA is TGCGCCAGCAGCCCGAGAGGGACTGGGTCAGATACGCAGTATTTT. Its protein product is CASSPRGTGSDTQYF.

As DNA, the CDR3 is TGTGCCAGCAGTTTATCCCGGGTCGGGGATACGCAGTATTTT. It is translated as CASSLSRVGDTQYF. The chain uses TRBV27 and TRBJ2-3; D is unclear. Germline CDR1 is MNHEY and CDR2 is SMNVEV (reference sequence). This CDR3 comprises 14 residues. Deletions cut 0 bases from V and 6 bases from J, with 10 bases between.

The chain employs TRBV7-9 and TRBJ2-1; D perhaps matches TRBD2 (6 bases). V dropped 1 base and J dropped 6 bases, with 10 bases sitting between them. Germline CDR1 and CDR2: SEHNR and FQNEAQ (reference sequence). The length of the CDR3 is 14 residues. The DNA for the CDR3 is TGTGCCAGCAGCTTAGATCAGGGAGGCAATGAGCAGTTCTTC. It translates to CASSLDQGGNEQFF.

The chain combines TRBV20-1 with TRBJ2-7; unclear D gene. The germline V gene has CDR1 DFQATT and CDR2 SNEGSKA (reference sequence). This CDR3 comprises 12 residues. Trimming removed 3 bases at V and 5 bases at J, with 11 bases between. CDR3 residues: CSASSDTNEQYF. The CDR3 nucleotides read TGCAGTGCTAGTAGTGACACCAACGAGCAGTACTTC.

The rearrangement joins TRBV7-2 to TRBJ2-3; possible D gene TRBD1, 6 bases. The CDR3 sequence is 15 residues long. Per germline, CDR1 SGHTA and CDR2 FQGNSA. V shed 5 bases and J shed 0 bases, with 12 bases lying between them. The CDR3 is CASSASGASTDTQYF. The CDR3 nucleotides read TGTGCCAGCAGCGCCTCAGGGGCTAGCACAGATACGCAGTATTTT.

V usage is TRBV6-5 and J usage is TRBJ1-1; 8 bases line up with TRBD1. Germline-derived CDR1 and CDR2 are MNHEY and SVGAGI. V was pared by 4 bases and J by 5 bases, with 6 bases of the junction left unmatched. This CDR3 is built from 14 residues. This chain's CDR3 is CASSFGQGGTEAFF. In DNA, the CDR3 is TGTGCCAGCAGTTTTGGACAGGGCGGAACTGAAGCTTTCTTT.

The chain uses TRBV6-5 and TRBJ2-5, with D perhaps TRBD1 (5 bases). The CDR3 covers 14 residues. CDR1 is MNHEY and CDR2 is SVGAGI in the germline V gene. V was clipped by 10 bases and J by 4 bases, with 19 bases between them. CDR3 region: CATKPIRDVETQYF. CDR3 coding DNA: TGTGCCACCAAACCGATCAGGGATGTAGAGACCCAGTACTTC.

The chain recombines TRBV12-3 or TRBV12-4 with TRBJ1-2, with unresolved D. V lost 2 bases and J 11 bases, leaving 12 bases between the germline ends. The CDR3 length is 12 residues. CDR3 nucleotide sequence: TGTGCCAGCAGTTTATATCAGGTCCCGTACACCTTC. Its translation: CASSLYQVPYTF.

This clone was seen a handful of times. This sequence joins TRBV4-1 and TRBJ1-2, with TRBD1 identical over 7 bases. Trimming removed 1 base from V and 3 bases from J; junction bases left unmatched: 8. CDR3 size: 16 residues. The germline gives CDR1 MGHRA, CDR2 YSYEKL. CDR3 protein: CASSQVPNRGDYGYTF. In nucleotides, the CDR3 is TGCGCCAGCAGCCAAGTCCCGAACAGGGGAGACTATGGCTACACCTTC.

The rearrangement joins TRBV6-6 to TRBJ2-1; 8 bases map to TRBD1. The CDR3 contains 13 residues. Germline assignment: CDR1 MNHNY and CDR2 SVGAGI (reference sequence). V was clipped by 5 bases and J by 9 bases; unmatched bases: 6. The CDR3 reads CASSQDRAFEQFF. DNA for the CDR3: TGTGCCAGCAGTCAGGACAGGGCTTTTGAGCAGTTCTTC.

This clone was seen a few times. V usage is TRBV6-6 and J usage is TRBJ2-2; no clear D. Trimming took off 6 bases at V and 7 bases at J, with 9 bases between the two ends. Germline V gene data show CDR1 as MNHNY and CDR2 as SVGAGI (reference sequence). The CDR3 length is 12 residues. CDR3 residues: CASSPPDGELFF. CDR3 DNA sequence: TGTGCCAGCAGCCCTCCAGACGGGGAGCTGTTTTTT.

V usage is TRBV19 and J usage is TRBJ2-7, with 7 nucleotides matching TRBD2. Germline CDR1 LNHDA, CDR2 SQIVND (reference sequence). The CDR3 runs 15 residues. The ends lost 1 base at V and 2 bases at J; junction bases unmatched: 5. The CDR3 here is CASSIAAGVPYEQYF. DNA of the CDR3: TGTGCCAGTAGTATAGCTGCGGGGGTTCCCTACGAGCAGTACTTC.